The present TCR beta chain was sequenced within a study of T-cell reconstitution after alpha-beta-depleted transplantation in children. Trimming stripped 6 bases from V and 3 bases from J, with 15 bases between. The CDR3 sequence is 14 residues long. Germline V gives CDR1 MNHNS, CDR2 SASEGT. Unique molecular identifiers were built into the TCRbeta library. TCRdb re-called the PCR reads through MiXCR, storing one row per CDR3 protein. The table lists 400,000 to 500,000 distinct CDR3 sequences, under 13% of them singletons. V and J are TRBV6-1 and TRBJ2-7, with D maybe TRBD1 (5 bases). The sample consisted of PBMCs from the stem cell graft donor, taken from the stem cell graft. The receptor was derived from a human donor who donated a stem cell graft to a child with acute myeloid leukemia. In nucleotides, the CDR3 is TGTGCCAGCAGAACCACCCTAGGGGTCTACGAGCAGTACTTC. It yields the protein CASRTTLGVYEQYF.